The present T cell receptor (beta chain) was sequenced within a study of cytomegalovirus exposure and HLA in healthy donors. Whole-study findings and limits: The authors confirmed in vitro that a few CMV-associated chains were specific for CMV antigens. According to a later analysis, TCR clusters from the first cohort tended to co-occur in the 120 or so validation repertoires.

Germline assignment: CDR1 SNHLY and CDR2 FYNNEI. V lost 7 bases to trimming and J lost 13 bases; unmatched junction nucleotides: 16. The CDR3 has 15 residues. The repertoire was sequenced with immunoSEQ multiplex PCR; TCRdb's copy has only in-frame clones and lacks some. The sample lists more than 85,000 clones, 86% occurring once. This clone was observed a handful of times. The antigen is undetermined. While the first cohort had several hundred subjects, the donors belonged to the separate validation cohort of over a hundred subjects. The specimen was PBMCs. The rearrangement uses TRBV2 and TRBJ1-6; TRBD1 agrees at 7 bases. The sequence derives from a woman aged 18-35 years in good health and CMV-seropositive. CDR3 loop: CASTAQGGLNAPLHF. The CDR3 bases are TGTGCCAGCACTGCCCAGGGGGGCCTCAACGCCCCCCTCCACTTT.